This is a list of T cell receptor beta chains from one sample in a study of cytomegalovirus exposure and HLA in healthy donors. Only in-frame clones appear in the TCRdb table, and some are missing; sequencing was by immunoSEQ multiplex PCR. The sample holds 200,000 to 250,000 clones, approximately 70% seen once. The sample was PBMCs. The receptors originated from a man between 40 and 49 years old in good health and CMV-seropositive. CDR3s include the opening cysteine and the closing phenylalanine or tryptophan. D genes are given only for firm matches. A clone size is listed for some rows: how often the clone was seen (once, few, many), or a class if it is expanded.

clone size: once; J gene: TRBJ1-3; V gene: TRBV9; D gene: TRBD1; CDR3 protein: CASSDGTAGNTIYF; CDR3 DNA: TGTGCCAGCAGCGACGGGACAGCTGGAAACACCATATATTTT
clone size: NA; J gene: TRBJ1-1; V gene: TRBV5-1; D gene: NA; CDR3 protein: CASTLEHEAFF; CDR3 DNA: TGCGCCAGCACCTTGGAGCATGAAGCTTTCTTT
clone size: NA; J gene: TRBJ1-2; V gene: TRBV29-1; D gene: TRBD1; CDR3 protein: CSVAGTGGGYTF; CDR3 DNA: TGCAGCGTGGCCGGGACAGGGGGGGGCTACACCTTC
clone size: once; J gene: TRBJ2-2; V gene: TRBV12-5; D gene: TRBD1; CDR3 protein: CASGLKNVRGQGGELFF; CDR3 DNA: TGTGCTAGTGGTTTAAAAAATGTCAGGGGGCAGGGCGGGGAGCTGTTTTTT
clone size: NA; J gene: TRBJ2-5; V gene: TRBV2; D gene: NA; CDR3 protein: CASSEASGLRGETQYF; CDR3 DNA: TGTGCCAGCAGTGAAGCTAGCGGACTCCGGGGGGAGACCCAGTACTTC
clone size: NA; J gene: TRBJ1-3; V gene: TRBV9; D gene: NA; CDR3 protein: CASTITYSGNTIYF; CDR3 DNA: TGTGCCAGCACCATCACATACTCTGGAAACACCATATATTTT
clone size: once; J gene: TRBJ2-3; V gene: TRBV6-5; D gene: NA; CDR3 protein: CASSYAGGIETDTQYF; CDR3 DNA: TGTGCCAGCAGTTATGCTGGGGGCATTGAAACAGATACGCAGTATTTT
clone size: NA; J gene: TRBJ2-7; V gene: TRBV5-5; D gene: NA; CDR3 protein: CASSLDLIEEQYF; CDR3 DNA: TGTGCCAGCAGCCTAGACCTTATTGAGGAGCAGTACTTC
clone size: once; J gene: TRBJ2-1; V gene: TRBV4-1; D gene: TRBD1; CDR3 protein: CASRGQGPYTQQFF; CDR3 DNA: TGCGCCAGCAGAGGACAGGGGCCTTACACCCAGCAGTTCTTC
clone size: once; J gene: TRBJ1-6; V gene: TRBV19; D gene: NA; CDR3 protein: CASSIAPGSYNSPLHF; CDR3 DNA: TGTGCCAGTAGTATCGCCCCGGGCTCCTATAATTCACCCCTCCACTTT
clone size: NA; J gene: TRBJ2-7; V gene: TRBV6-1; D gene: NA; CDR3 protein: CASSVAPYEQYF; CDR3 DNA: TGTGCCAGCAGTGTCGCGCCCTACGAGCAGTACTTC
clone size: NA; J gene: TRBJ2-7; V gene: TRBV6-5; D gene: NA; CDR3 protein: CASSSQGPSFYEQYF; CDR3 DNA: TGTGCCAGCAGCTCACAGGGCCCAAGTTTCTACGAGCAGTACTTC
clone size: NA; J gene: TRBJ2-4; V gene: TRBV18; D gene: NA; CDR3 protein: CASSPSSGAKNIQYF; CDR3 DNA: TGTGCCAGCTCACCGAGTTCGGGGGCCAAAAACATTCAGTACTTC
clone size: NA; J gene: TRBJ2-7; V gene: TRBV4-1; D gene: TRBD1; CDR3 protein: CASSDRGRIREQYF; CDR3 DNA: TGCGCCAGCAGCGATAGGGGGCGCATACGCGAGCAGTACTTC
clone size: few; J gene: TRBJ1-1; V gene: TRBV6-6; D gene: NA; CDR3 protein: CASSPGGSEAFF; CDR3 DNA: TGTGCCAGCAGTCCCGGGGGGTCCGAAGCTTTCTTT
clone size: once; J gene: TRBJ1-1; V gene: TRBV2; D gene: TRBD1; CDR3 protein: CASRVTGGITEAFF; CDR3 DNA: TGTGCCAGCAGGGTGACAGGGGGCATTACTGAAGCTTTCTTT
clone size: NA; J gene: TRBJ1-2; V gene: TRBV6-6; D gene: TRBD1; CDR3 protein: CASSTQDRGYTF; CDR3 DNA: TGTGCCAGCAGTACCCAGGACAGGGGATACACCTTC
clone size: NA; J gene: TRBJ2-7; V gene: TRBV7-9; D gene: NA; CDR3 protein: CASSSGGGTAGHYEQYF; CDR3 DNA: TGTGCCAGCAGCTCCGGGGGGGGGACAGCAGGTCACTACGAGCAGTACTTC
clone size: NA; J gene: TRBJ2-1; V gene: TRBV15; D gene: TRBD2; CDR3 protein: CATSRDRGGAYNEQFF; CDR3 DNA: TGTGCCACCAGCAGAGATCGCGGGGGGGCCTACAATGAGCAGTTCTTC
clone size: once; J gene: TRBJ2-2; V gene: TRBV10-3; D gene: TRBD1; CDR3 protein: CAISELSGQGAGELFF; CDR3 DNA: TGTGCCATCAGTGAGTTAAGTGGACAGGGGGCCGGGGAGCTGTTTTTT
clone size: NA; J gene: TRBJ2-7; V gene: TRBV7-9; D gene: TRBD1; CDR3 protein: CASSYPGQGRAIYEQYF; CDR3 DNA: TGTGCCAGCAGCTACCCGGGACAGGGAAGGGCTATCTACGAGCAGTACTTC
clone size: NA; J gene: TRBJ2-7; V gene: TRBV29-1; D gene: NA; CDR3 protein: CSVSGADPQGEQYF; CDR3 DNA: TGCAGCGTTAGTGGGGCAGATCCTCAGGGGGAGCAGTACTTC
clone size: NA; J gene: TRBJ2-2; V gene: TRBV5-4; D gene: TRBD2; CDR3 protein: CASSTRGENTGELFF; CDR3 DNA: TGTGCCAGCAGCACCCGGGGGGAGAACACCGGGGAGCTGTTTTTT
clone size: few; J gene: TRBJ1-6; V gene: TRBV18; D gene: NA; CDR3 protein: CASSPASSSSPLHF; CDR3 DNA: TGTGCCAGCTCACCCGCGTCCTCTAGTTCACCCCTCCACTTT
clone size: NA; J gene: TRBJ1-5; V gene: TRBV6-6; D gene: TRBD1; CDR3 protein: CASSNRQGSNQPQHF; CDR3 DNA: TGTGCCAGCAGCAACCGACAGGGCAGCAATCAGCCCCAGCATTTT
clone size: NA; J gene: TRBJ1-1; V gene: TRBV18; D gene: NA; CDR3 protein: CASSPYVGQGNTEAFF; CDR3 DNA: TGTGCCAGCTCACCCTATGTTGGTCAGGGGAACACTGAAGCTTTCTTT
clone size: NA; J gene: TRBJ2-3; V gene: TRBV5-5; D gene: TRBD2; CDR3 protein: CASSFMGGMSSDTQYF; CDR3 DNA: TGTGCCAGCAGCTTTATGGGGGGGATGAGTTCAGATACGCAGTATTTT
clone size: NA; J gene: TRBJ2-3; V gene: TRBV19; D gene: NA; CDR3 protein: CASAGVVGGTQYF; CDR3 DNA: TGTGCCAGCGCAGGGGTCGTTGGGGGTACGCAGTATTTT
clone size: NA; J gene: TRBJ1-1; V gene: TRBV4-1; D gene: NA; CDR3 protein: CASSQPQAQFTEAFF; CDR3 DNA: TGCGCCAGCAGCCAACCCCAGGCCCAGTTCACTGAAGCTTTCTTT
clone size: NA; J gene: TRBJ1-2; V gene: TRBV12-5; D gene: TRBD1; CDR3 protein: CASGLRTGGGYTF; CDR3 DNA: TGTGCTAGTGGTTTGAGGACAGGGGGCGGCTACACCTTC
clone size: NA; J gene: TRBJ2-7; V gene: TRBV7-6; D gene: TRBD2; CDR3 protein: CASSPGLAGAYEQYF; CDR3 DNA: TGTGCCAGCAGCCCAGGGCTAGCGGGGGCCTACGAGCAGTACTTC
clone size: NA; J gene: TRBJ2-6; V gene: TRBV6-5; D gene: NA; CDR3 protein: CASSYSRAGANVLTF; CDR3 DNA: TGTGCCAGCAGTTACTCCAGGGCTGGGGCCAACGTCCTGACTTTC
clone size: NA; J gene: TRBJ2-7; V gene: TRBV5-5; D gene: TRBD1; CDR3 protein: CASSFGTGPYEQYF; CDR3 DNA: TGTGCCAGCAGCTTTGGGACAGGGCCATACGAGCAGTACTTC
clone size: few; J gene: TRBJ1-1; V gene: TRBV6-5; D gene: NA; CDR3 protein: CASSPGWTEAFF; CDR3 DNA: TGTGCCAGCAGTCCCGGTTGGACTGAAGCTTTCTTT
clone size: NA; J gene: TRBJ1-3; V gene: TRBV19; D gene: NA; CDR3 protein: CASGPGGNTIYF; CDR3 DNA: TGTGCCAGTGGTCCGGGTGGAAACACCATATATTTT
clone size: NA; J gene: TRBJ2-7; V gene: TRBV7-2; D gene: TRBD1; CDR3 protein: CASSSRGQGAGEQYF; CDR3 DNA: TGTGCCAGCAGTTCTCGTGGACAGGGGGCAGGCGAGCAGTACTTC
clone size: NA; J gene: TRBJ2-6; V gene: TRBV6-1; D gene: NA; CDR3 protein: CASSENWANVLTF; CDR3 DNA: TGTGCCAGCAGTGAAAACTGGGCCAACGTCCTGACTTTC
clone size: NA; J gene: TRBJ1-2; V gene: TRBV28; D gene: NA; CDR3 protein: CASSLTAPGLYYGYTF; CDR3 DNA: TGTGCCAGCAGTTTGACCGCCCCGGGTCTCTACTATGGCTACACCTTC
clone size: NA; J gene: TRBJ1-2; V gene: TRBV6-5; D gene: NA; CDR3 protein: CASSYSFGGYGYTF; CDR3 DNA: TGTGCCAGCAGTTACTCGTTTGGCGGCTATGGCTACACCTTC
clone size: few; J gene: TRBJ2-7; V gene: TRBV5-8; D gene: TRBD1; CDR3 protein: CASSLEEGAIHEQYF; CDR3 DNA: TGTGCCAGCAGCCTCGAAGAGGGGGCTATCCACGAGCAGTACTTC
clone size: few; J gene: TRBJ2-2; V gene: TRBV9; D gene: TRBD1; CDR3 protein: CASSLRQGRNTGELFF; CDR3 DNA: TGTGCCAGCAGCCTCCGACAGGGGCGGAACACCGGGGAGCTGTTTTTT